The rows below give T cell receptor beta chains drawn from one sample of a study of blood T cell repertoires in COVID-19. Generated by immunoSEQ multiplex PCR, the TCRdb table keeps only in-frame clones and is missing some. Of about 28,000 clones listed, about 80% are singletons. Sequencing input: peripheral blood. Receptors were obtained from a man aged 70 or older with acute or convalescent COVID-19. CDR3s include the opening cysteine and the closing phenylalanine or tryptophan. The order of the fields is clone size, V gene, D gene, J gene, CDR3 protein, CDR3 DNA. D genes are given only for firm matches. Expanded clones get a size class; other rows say once, few or many, or leave the size out.

clone size: .; V gene: TRBV7-2; D gene: .; J gene: TRBJ2-2; CDR3 protein: CASSSSSTGELFF; CDR3 DNA: TGTGCCAGCAGCTCCTCGAGCACCGGGGAGCTGTTTTTT
clone size: few; V gene: TRBV19; D gene: .; J gene: TRBJ2-3; CDR3 protein: CASSPWVPNRDTDTQYF; CDR3 DNA: TGTGCCAGTAGTCCCTGGGTCCCGAACCGGGACACAGATACGCAGTATTTT
clone size: .; V gene: TRBV7-2; D gene: TRBD1; J gene: TRBJ1-6; CDR3 protein: CASSSGTVNSPLHF; CDR3 DNA: TGTGCCAGCAGCTCGGGGACAGTGAATTCACCCCTCCACTTT
clone size: .; V gene: TRBV7-2; D gene: TRBD1; J gene: TRBJ1-5; CDR3 protein: CASSLGQGGPQPQHF; CDR3 DNA: TGTGCCAGCAGCCTCGGACAGGGGGGCCCTCAGCCCCAGCATTTT
clone size: .; V gene: TRBV29-1; D gene: .; J gene: TRBJ2-3; CDR3 protein: CSVGVGSTGTDTQYF; CDR3 DNA: TGCAGCGTTGGAGTTGGTTCTACAGGGACAGATACGCAGTATTTT
clone size: .; V gene: TRBV23-1; D gene: .; J gene: TRBJ1-5; CDR3 protein: CASSQGGYQPQHF; CDR3 DNA: TGCGCCAGCAGTCAGGGGGGATACCAGCCCCAGCATTTT
clone size: few; V gene: TRBV9; D gene: .; J gene: TRBJ2-3; CDR3 protein: CASSVTQDTDTQYF; CDR3 DNA: TGTGCCAGCAGCGTTACCCAGGACACAGATACGCAGTATTTT
clone size: .; V gene: TRBV6-5; D gene: .; J gene: TRBJ1-6; CDR3 protein: CASRKPLVRGPLHF; CDR3 DNA: TGTGCCAGCAGAAAGCCCCTTGTCCGGGGGCCCCTCCACTTT
clone size: .; V gene: TRBV6-2/TRBV6-3; D gene: .; J gene: TRBJ1-5; CDR3 protein: CASSSDWGGGYDQPQHF; CDR3 DNA: TGTGCCAGCAGTTCCGACTGGGGGGGCGGATACGATCAGCCCCAGCATTTT
clone size: .; V gene: TRBV6-2/TRBV6-3; D gene: .; J gene: TRBJ2-7; CDR3 protein: CASSSVLNGIYEQYF; CDR3 DNA: TGTGCCAGCAGTTCGGTCCTTAACGGGATCTACGAGCAGTACTTC
clone size: .; V gene: TRBV14; D gene: TRBD1; J gene: TRBJ1-3; CDR3 protein: CASSQGRTGVKRDGNTIYF; CDR3 DNA: TGTGCCAGCAGCCAAGGGCGGACAGGAGTAAAAAGGGATGGAAACACCATATATTTT
clone size: .; V gene: TRBV6-1; D gene: .; J gene: TRBJ1-2; CDR3 protein: CASSDTGFSYGYTF; CDR3 DNA: TGTGCCAGCAGTGACACAGGGTTTTCCTATGGCTACACCTTC
clone size: .; V gene: TRBV3-1/TRBV3-2; D gene: .; J gene: TRBJ2-6; CDR3 protein: CASSQNLDSGANVLTF; CDR3 DNA: TGTGCCAGCAGCCAAAACCTTGACAGCGGGGCCAACGTCCTGACTTTC
clone size: .; V gene: TRBV3-1/TRBV3-2; D gene: .; J gene: TRBJ2-1; CDR3 protein: CASSSGEGSYNEQFF; CDR3 DNA: TGTGCCAGCAGCTCAGGGGAGGGTTCCTACAATGAGCAGTTCTTC
clone size: once; V gene: TRBV12-1; D gene: .; J gene: TRBJ2-1; CDR3 protein: CASSPRGRTTLAGGNNEQFF; CDR3 DNA: TGTGCCAGCAGCCCTCGGGGACGGACTACTCTAGCGGGAGGTAACAATGAGCAGTTCTTC
clone size: .; V gene: TRBV10-3; D gene: TRBD1; J gene: TRBJ1-1; CDR3 protein: CAIRGSTGFYTEAFF; CDR3 DNA: TGTGCCATCAGGGGGTCGACAGGGTTCTACACTGAAGCTTTCTTT
clone size: .; V gene: TRBV18; D gene: TRBD1; J gene: TRBJ1-1; CDR3 protein: CASSPGTGHTEAFF; CDR3 DNA: TGTGCCAGCTCACCCGGGACAGGACACACTGAAGCTTTCTTT
clone size: .; V gene: TRBV28; D gene: TRBD2; J gene: TRBJ2-3; CDR3 protein: CASSSEGRTSLTDTQYF; CDR3 DNA: TGTGCCAGCAGTTCCGAAGGAAGGACTAGCCTCACAGATACGCAGTATTTT
clone size: .; V gene: TRBV6-4; D gene: .; J gene: TRBJ2-1; CDR3 protein: CASSEVGAYNEQFF; CDR3 DNA: TGTGCCAGCAGTGAAGTCGGGGCCTACAATGAGCAGTTCTTC
clone size: .; V gene: TRBV18; D gene: .; J gene: TRBJ2-7; CDR3 protein: CASSESGGPPYEQYF; CDR3 DNA: TGTGCCAGCTCCGAGTCCGGGGGACCCCCCTACGAGCAGTACTTC